This T cell receptor beta chain is from a study of blood T cell repertoires in COVID-19. Symptom resolution, clearance, or two negative PCRs marked the recovered donors of Cohort 3. Libraries were prepared by immunoSEQ multiplex PCR; TCRdb keeps only in-frame clonotypes and omits some of them. The table shows approximately 270,000 clones, with approximately 83% occurring only once. The V and J ends lost 5 bases and 0 bases, in that order; junction bases with no gene match: 4. The germline V gene has CDR1 MDHEN and CDR2 SYDVKM. The length of the CDR3 is 15 residues. The origin of this receptor is a woman in her 30s who had recovered from COVID-19. The chain is built from TRBV28 and TRBJ2-3, with 8 bases matching TRBD1. Sequenced: PBMCs or T cells enriched from blood (not recorded which). DNA of the CDR3: TGTGCCAGCAGTCCCCAGGGGGCTAGCACAGATACGCAGTATTTT. Protein: CASSPQGASTDTQYF.